The rows below give T cell receptor beta chains drawn from one sample of a study of blood T cell repertoires in COVID-19. The table came from immunoSEQ multiplex PCR; TCRdb's copy has only in-frame clones and leaves some out. Of around 250,000 clones in the sample, about 88% were seen once. The specimen was PBMCs or T cells enriched from blood (not recorded which). The receptors were gathered from a woman aged 50 to 60 who had recovered from COVID-19. Both conserved end residues are part of each CDR3. The order of the fields is D gene, J gene, V gene, clone size, CDR3 protein, CDR3 DNA. The D gene is left open where the match is weak. Only some rows state a clone size, as once, few, many or a class for expanded clones.

D gene: TRBD2
J gene: TRBJ2-2
V gene: TRBV7-9
clone size: many
CDR3 protein: CASSWGLAGLNTGELFF
CDR3 DNA: TGTGCCAGCAGCTGGGGACTAGCGGGATTGAACACCGGGGAGCTGTTTTTT

D gene: TRBD2
J gene: TRBJ2-3
V gene: TRBV9
clone size: once
CDR3 protein: CASSLGLAGDTQYF
CDR3 DNA: TGTGCCAGCAGCCTCGGACTAGCGGGAGATACGCAGTATTTT

D gene: TRBD1
J gene: TRBJ1-1
V gene: TRBV7-9
clone size: few
CDR3 protein: CASSLRQGVVTEAFF
CDR3 DNA: TGTGCCAGCAGCTTGAGACAGGGAGTCGTAACCGAAGCTTTCTTT

D gene: TRBD2
J gene: TRBJ2-3
V gene: TRBV7-9
clone size: NA
CDR3 protein: CASSPSGGSADTQYF
CDR3 DNA: TGTGCCAGCAGCCCTAGCGGGGGCAGCGCAGATACGCAGTATTTT

D gene: NA
J gene: TRBJ2-3
V gene: TRBV2
clone size: NA
CDR3 protein: CASSAFLASTDTQYF
CDR3 DNA: TGTGCCAGCAGTGCCTTCCTAGCGAGCACAGATACGCAGTATTTT

D gene: TRBD1
J gene: TRBJ1-2
V gene: TRBV19
clone size: NA
CDR3 protein: CASSAQGARGYGYTF
CDR3 DNA: TGTGCCAGTAGTGCACAGGGGGCGCGTGGCTATGGCTACACCTTC

D gene: TRBD1
J gene: TRBJ2-5
V gene: TRBV28
clone size: NA
CDR3 protein: CASLTFGTGRQETQYF
CDR3 DNA: TGTGCCAGCCTCACCTTTGGGACAGGCCGGCAAGAGACCCAGTACTTC

D gene: NA
J gene: TRBJ2-1
V gene: TRBV11-2
clone size: NA
CDR3 protein: CASSLPHNEQFF
CDR3 DNA: TGTGCCAGCAGCCTCCCCCACAATGAGCAGTTCTTC

D gene: NA
J gene: TRBJ2-1
V gene: TRBV24-1
clone size: NA
CDR3 protein: CATSDLRESYNEQFF
CDR3 DNA: TGTGCCACCAGTGATTTGCGGGAATCTTACAATGAGCAGTTCTTC

D gene: NA
J gene: TRBJ1-1
V gene: TRBV29-1
clone size: NA
CDR3 protein: CSVEGAPGPKNTEAFF
CDR3 DNA: TGCAGCGTTGAGGGGGCCCCGGGGCCGAAGAACACTGAAGCTTTCTTT

D gene: TRBD2
J gene: TRBJ2-1
V gene: TRBV5-6
clone size: NA
CDR3 protein: CASNPLGPAGGLNEQFF
CDR3 DNA: TGTGCCAGCAACCCCCTGGGGCCAGCGGGAGGGCTGAATGAGCAGTTCTTC

D gene: NA
J gene: TRBJ2-7
V gene: TRBV7-2
clone size: NA
CDR3 protein: CASSLGSAERIYEQYF
CDR3 DNA: TGTGCCAGCAGCTTAGGGAGTGCGGAGCGAATCTACGAGCAGTACTTC

D gene: TRBD1
J gene: TRBJ2-2
V gene: TRBV11-2
clone size: NA
CDR3 protein: CASSSRSGTANTGELFF
CDR3 DNA: TGTGCCAGCAGCTCACGCTCTGGGACAGCAAACACCGGGGAGCTGTTTTTT

D gene: TRBD1
J gene: TRBJ1-2
V gene: TRBV30
clone size: NA
CDR3 protein: CAWRLGTGGYYGYTF
CDR3 DNA: TGTGCCTGGAGACTAGGGACAGGGGGCTACTATGGCTACACCTTC

D gene: TRBD1
J gene: TRBJ1-4
V gene: TRBV4-2
clone size: NA
CDR3 protein: CASSRQGEDEKLFF
CDR3 DNA: TGTGCCAGCAGCCGACAGGGGGAGGATGAAAAACTGTTTTTT

D gene: NA
J gene: TRBJ2-5
V gene: TRBV10-3
clone size: NA
CDR3 protein: CAISESGGTETQYF
CDR3 DNA: TGTGCCATCAGTGAGTCTGGGGGGACAGAGACCCAGTACTTC

D gene: TRBD2
J gene: TRBJ2-2
V gene: TRBV11-2
clone size: NA
CDR3 protein: CASSLVPGGAGELFF
CDR3 DNA: TGTGCCAGCAGCTTAGTCCCGGGAGGGGCCGGGGAGCTGTTTTTT

D gene: NA
J gene: TRBJ2-7
V gene: TRBV6-5
clone size: NA
CDR3 protein: CASRNKTGFYEQYF
CDR3 DNA: TGTGCCAGCAGAAACAAAACAGGGTTCTACGAGCAGTACTTC

D gene: TRBD1
J gene: TRBJ1-4
V gene: TRBV28
clone size: few
CDR3 protein: CASSLRGQVYEKLFF
CDR3 DNA: TGTGCCAGCAGTTTAAGGGGACAGGTATATGAAAAACTGTTTTTT

D gene: NA
J gene: TRBJ2-3
V gene: TRBV7-2
clone size: NA
CDR3 protein: CASSSGWGTDTQYF
CDR3 DNA: TGTGCCAGCAGCTCGGGGTGGGGCACAGATACGCAGTATTTT

D gene: NA
J gene: TRBJ1-5
V gene: TRBV18
clone size: NA
CDR3 protein: CASSPEAINQPQHF
CDR3 DNA: TGTGCCAGCTCACCCGAAGCCATCAATCAGCCCCAGCATTTT

D gene: NA
J gene: TRBJ2-5
V gene: TRBV5-8
clone size: NA
CDR3 protein: CASRAREGQETQYF
CDR3 DNA: TGTGCCAGCAGGGCCAGAGAGGGCCAAGAGACCCAGTACTTC

D gene: TRBD1
J gene: TRBJ2-3
V gene: TRBV5-1
clone size: NA
CDR3 protein: CASSFGLFQGVADTQYF
CDR3 DNA: TGCGCCAGCAGCTTTGGACTTTTCCAGGGGGTGGCGGATACGCAGTATTTT

D gene: NA
J gene: TRBJ1-1
V gene: TRBV11-2
clone size: NA
CDR3 protein: CASSSLRERTEAFF
CDR3 DNA: TGTGCCAGCAGCTCCCTTAGAGAGAGGACTGAAGCTTTCTTT

D gene: NA
J gene: TRBJ2-1
V gene: TRBV19
clone size: NA
CDR3 protein: CASSIVEGTYNEQFF
CDR3 DNA: TGTGCCAGTAGTATAGTTGAGGGAACCTACAATGAGCAGTTCTTC

D gene: TRBD2
J gene: TRBJ2-2
V gene: TRBV5-1
clone size: NA
CDR3 protein: CASSWTSGRWNTGELFF
CDR3 DNA: TGCGCCAGCAGCTGGACTAGCGGGAGGTGGAACACCGGGGAGCTGTTTTTT

D gene: NA
J gene: TRBJ2-7
V gene: TRBV2
clone size: few
CDR3 protein: CASSEALRGETYEQYF
CDR3 DNA: TGTGCCAGCAGTGAAGCGCTTCGGGGAGAAACCTACGAGCAGTACTTC

D gene: NA
J gene: TRBJ2-1
V gene: TRBV2
clone size: NA
CDR3 protein: CASSRLMRFF
CDR3 DNA: TGTGCCAGCAGTCGCCTTATGCGGTTCTTC

D gene: TRBD2
J gene: TRBJ2-1
V gene: TRBV6-1
clone size: once
CDR3 protein: CASSAGTSSVNEQFF
CDR3 DNA: TGTGCCAGCAGTGCCGGGACTAGCTCGGTCAATGAGCAGTTCTTC

D gene: TRBD1
J gene: TRBJ1-2
V gene: TRBV5-1
clone size: NA
CDR3 protein: CASSLGTGGGYTF
CDR3 DNA: TGCGCCAGCAGCTTAGGGACAGGCGGAGGCTACACCTTC

D gene: NA
J gene: TRBJ1-1
V gene: TRBV13
clone size: NA
CDR3 protein: CASSHGGGIGTEAFF
CDR3 DNA: TGTGCCAGCAGCCACGGGGGGGGAATTGGCACTGAAGCTTTCTTT

D gene: NA
J gene: TRBJ2-3
V gene: TRBV6-5
clone size: NA
CDR3 protein: CASSPPGDTQYF
CDR3 DNA: TGTGCCAGCAGCCCCCCAGGTGATACGCAGTATTTT

D gene: NA
J gene: TRBJ2-1
V gene: TRBV7-3
clone size: NA
CDR3 protein: CASSLWDPREWISGRSYNEQFF
CDR3 DNA: TGTGCCAGCAGCTTATGGGACCCACGGGAGTGGATCAGCGGGCGCTCCTACAATGAGCAGTTCTTC

D gene: TRBD2
J gene: TRBJ2-7
V gene: TRBV18
clone size: NA
CDR3 protein: CASSPGGVRLAEQYF
CDR3 DNA: TGTGCCAGCTCACCAGGGGGGGTCCGACTGGCCGAGCAGTACTTC

D gene: NA
J gene: TRBJ2-1
V gene: TRBV2
clone size: NA
CDR3 protein: CASRPGASYNEQFF
CDR3 DNA: TGTGCCAGCAGGCCAGGGGCGAGTTACAATGAGCAGTTCTTC

D gene: TRBD1
J gene: TRBJ1-4
V gene: TRBV18
clone size: NA
CDR3 protein: CASSTNTGTGEEKLFF
CDR3 DNA: TGTGCCAGCTCAACCAACACCGGGACAGGGGAGGAAAAACTGTTTTTT